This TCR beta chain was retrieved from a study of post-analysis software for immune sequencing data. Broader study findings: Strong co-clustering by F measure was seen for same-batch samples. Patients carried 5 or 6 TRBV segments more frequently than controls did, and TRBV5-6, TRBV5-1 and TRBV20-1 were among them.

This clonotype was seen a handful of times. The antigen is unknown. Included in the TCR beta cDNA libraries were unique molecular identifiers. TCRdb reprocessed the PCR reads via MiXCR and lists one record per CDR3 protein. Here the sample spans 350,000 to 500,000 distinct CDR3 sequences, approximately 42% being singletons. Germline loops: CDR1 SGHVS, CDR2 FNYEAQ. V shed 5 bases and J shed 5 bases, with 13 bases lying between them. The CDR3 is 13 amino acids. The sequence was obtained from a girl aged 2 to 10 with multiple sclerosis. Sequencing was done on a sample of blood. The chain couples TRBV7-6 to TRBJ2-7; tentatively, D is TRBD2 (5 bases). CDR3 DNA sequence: TGTGCCAGCAGCCCGGGGTTAAGGGACGAGCAGTACTTC. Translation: CASSPGLRDEQYF.